The 18 T cell receptor beta chains below were found in one sample sequenced in a study of metastatic and nonmetastatic thyroid tumors. Ahead of thyroid surgery, no patient had received treatment of any kind. TCRdb re-called clones from the PCR reads using MiXCR. The repertoire holds 15,000 to 20,000 clones, with 25% to 30% as singletons. Sequencing input: tumor tissue. The receptors originated from a male donor with papillary thyroid cancer or a benign thyroid nodule (not recorded which). Some clones in this sample may be carry-over from other donors' samples.

This clone was seen a few times. This rearrangement joins TRBV20-1 to TRBJ2-7; the D gene is possibly TRBD1 (7 bases). Trimming took 2 bases from V and 4 from J, leaving 12 bases between them. This CDR3 is built from 13 residues. Germline loops: CDR1 DFQATT, CDR2 SNEGSKA (reference sequence). In DNA form, the CDR3 reads TGCAGTGCTAGACCAGGGGGAGGATACGAGCAGTACTTC. This translates into CSARPGGGYEQYF.

This chain connects TRBV19 to TRBJ2-1, with D tentatively TRBD1 (5 bases). V was pared by 5 bases and J by 2 bases, with 13 bases between. In germline, CDR1 is LNHDA, CDR2 SQIVND (reference sequence). This CDR3 has 15 residues. CDR3 nucleotides: TGTGCCAGTAGTGTGGGGCCTCCGACCTACAATGAGCAGTTCTTC. Protein product: CASSVGPPTYNEQFF.

This clone was recorded at least ten times. A much bigger clone sits one base away, suggesting this may be a read error. The sample contains more than one DNA sequence encoding this CDR3. This chain uses TRBV20-1 with TRBJ2-2; 8 bases match TRBD1. Germline-derived CDR1 and CDR2 are DFQATT and SNEGSKA (reference sequence). CDR3 size: 15 residues. The CDR3 nucleotides read TGCAGTGCGCCGTCGCAGGGGGCGAACACCGGGGAGCTGTTCTTT. Translating gives CSAPSQGANTGELFF.

In the case of this clone: At one end the junction does not follow the germline gene, possibly because of a read error. The chain links TRBV10-3 to TRBJ2-1; D uncertain. CDR1 ENHRY and CDR2 SYGVKD come from the germline V gene. The length of the CDR3 is 11 residues. CDR3 region: CAMSVSYEQFF. In DNA, the CDR3 is TGTGCCATGAGTGTGTCATATGAGCAGTTCTTC.

The table lists this clone with a count of one. V usage is TRBV9 and J usage is TRBJ2-2, with TRBD2 matching over 8 bases. The V gene end was trimmed by 0 bases and the J gene end by 4 bases; junction bases not matched to a gene: 5. Per germline, CDR1 SGDLS and CDR2 YYNGEE. This CDR3 spans 16 amino acids. For the CDR3, the DNA is TGTGCCAGCAGCGTAGGGGGCGGGAGGACCACCGGGGAGCTGTTTTTT. Translated, it gives CASSVGGGRTTGELFF. Combining the CDR3 with reference TRBV9 and TRBJ2-2 gives the whole variable domain DSGVTQTPKHLITATGQRVTLRCSPRSGDLSVYWYQQSLDQGLQFLIQYYNGEERAKGNILERFSAQQFPDLHSELNLSSLELGDSALYFCASSVGGGRTTGELFFGEGSRLTVL.

The V and J genes are TRBV7-9 and TRBJ2-7; D is perhaps TRBD1 (6 bases). CDR1 is SEHNR, CDR2 FQNEAQ, per germline (reference sequence). There are 15 residues in the CDR3. Trimming cost V 5 bases and J 2 bases, with 16 bases left between them. The CDR3 loop reads CASSRHRYRAYEQYF. In nucleotides, the CDR3 is TGTGCCAGCAGCCGCCACCGGTACAGGGCCTACGAGCAGTACTTC.

This clone occurred many times. The rearrangement uses TRBV9 and TRBJ2-3, with D uncertain. V was trimmed by 0 bases and J by 1 base, leaving 6 bases between them. Germline assignment: CDR1 SGDLS and CDR2 YYNGEE. CDR3 length: 14 amino acids. The CDR3 loop is CASSVASGTDTQYF. The CDR3 DNA reads TGTGCCAGCAGCGTAGCTAGTGGCACAGATACGCAGTATTTT.

The gene calls are TRBV12-5 and TRBJ2-1, with a weak D call TRBD1 (7 bases). The CDR3 totals 19 residues. Germline V gives CDR1 LGHNT, CDR2 FRNRAP. V shed 5 bases and J shed 3 bases, with 26 bases lying between them. CDR3 in amino acids: CASGPTIPSEGASYNEQFF. CDR3 coding DNA: TGTGCTAGTGGTCCGACTATTCCCTCGGAGGGGGCTAGCTACAATGAGCAGTTCTTC.

This clone was detected a few times. The rearrangement uses TRBV19 and TRBJ1-2, with a tentative D call TRBD1 (5 bases). Germline V lookup: CDR1 LNHDA, CDR2 SQIVND (reference sequence). There are 14 residues in the CDR3. The V gene lost 9 bases and the J gene lost 7 bases, with 21 bases spanning the gap. As DNA, the CDR3 is TGTGCCAGCAAACCAGCATCGCCGGGACGTGGCTACACCTTC. Amino acids: CASKPASPGRGYTF.

This clone appeared many times. This rearrangement joins TRBV18 to TRBJ1-3; TRBD1 matches 7 bases. The CDR3 contains 14 residues. CDR1 KGHSH and CDR2 LQKENI come from the germline V gene. The V segment lost 4 bases and the J segment 8 bases; nucleotides outside the gene matches: 8. The CDR3 is CASSLKGARDTIYF. The CDR3 region has the DNA TGTGCCAGCTCACTAAAGGGGGCGCGGGACACCATATATTTT.

The chain carries TRBV27 and TRBJ2-2; no reliable D call. With 5 bases removed from V and 0 bases from J, the gap between germline ends came to 10 bases. The CDR3 extends over 15 amino acids. In germline, CDR1 is MNHEY, CDR2 SMNVEV (reference sequence). The CDR3 reads CASSDLRANTGELFF. In DNA form, the CDR3 reads TGTGCCAGCAGTGACCTCCGCGCGAACACCGGGGAGCTGTTTTTT.

This clone has a handful of counts. The V and J genes are TRBV28 and TRBJ2-3; no definite D call. The germline gives CDR1 MDHEN, CDR2 SYDVKM. The CDR3 has 16 amino acids. With 3 bases removed from V and 0 bases from J, the gap between germline ends came to 13 bases. CDR3 loop: CASSFYPESSTDTQYF. For the CDR3, the DNA is TGTGCCAGCAGTTTCTACCCCGAAAGTAGCACAGATACGCAGTATTTT. Drawing the rest from reference TRBV28 and TRBJ2-3, the complete variable domain is DVKVTQSSRYLVKRTGEKVFLECVQDMDHENMFWYRQDPGLGLRLIYFSYDVKMKEKGDIPEGYSVSREKKERFSLILESASTNQTSMYLCASSFYPESSTDTQYFGPGTRLTVL.

As regards this clone: The junction differs from germline at one of its ends, possibly a read error. This chain joins TRBV5-1 and TRBJ2-3; TRBD2 matches at 7 bases. Looked up from germline, CDR1 is SGHRS and CDR2 is YFSETQ. The CDR3 is 16 residues long. The CDR3 spells CSSSFSLACNSDTQYF. Here the CDR3 DNA reads TGCTCCAGCAGCTTCTCACTAGCGTGCAACTCAGATACGCAGTATTTT. Combining the CDR3 with reference TRBV5-1 and TRBJ2-3 gives the whole variable domain KAGVTQTPRYLIKTRGQQVTLSCSPISGHRSVSWYQQTPGQGLQFLFEYFSETQRNKGNFPGRFSGRQFSNSRSEMNVSTLELGDSALYLCSSSFSLACNSDTQYFGPGTRLTVL.

The rearrangement uses TRBV12-3 or TRBV12-4 and TRBJ2-3; D ambiguous. V lost 0 bases to trimming and J lost 0 bases, with 4 bases between them. This CDR3 is 14 amino acids long. The CDR3 here is CASSLASSTDTQYF. Here the CDR3 DNA reads TGTGCCAGCAGTTTAGCATCTAGCACAGATACGCAGTATTTT.

This clone was seen more than once but under ten times. The chain carries TRBV10-3 and TRBJ1-6; D gene unclear. The CDR3 loop spans 12 amino acids. Deletions cut 3 bases from V and 8 bases from J, with 5 bases between. Germline V CDR1 and CDR2: ENHRY, SYGVKD. The DNA for the CDR3 is TGTGCCATCAGTGACATGGATTCACCCCTCCACTTT. It is translated as CAISDMDSPLHF.

This clone was seen repeatedly, ten times or more. The genes are TRBV11-1 and TRBJ2-2, with D perhaps TRBD2 (7 bases). The CDR3 consists of 16 residues. V was pared by 1 base and J by 5 bases, with 14 bases between. From germline, CDR1 is SGHAT and CDR2 FQDESV (reference sequence). This chain's CDR3 is CASSLEPGRGTGELFF. As DNA, the CDR3 is TGTGCCAGCAGCTTAGAGCCGGGGAGGGGGACCGGGGAGCTGTTTTTT.

This clone was observed many times. The CDR3 DNA reads TGTGCCAGCGGAATTGGGGGGAACTATGGCTACACCTTC. Translation gives CASGIGGNYGYTF. The gene calls are TRBV5-4 and TRBJ1-2; tentatively, D is TRBD1 (5 bases). V lost 7 bases and J 2 bases, leaving 12 bases between the germline ends. Germline-derived CDR1 and CDR2 are SGHNT and YYREEE (reference sequence). There are 13 residues in the CDR3.

This clone was observed a few times. The chain couples TRBV6-1 to TRBJ1-2; 7 bases map to TRBD1. The CDR3 covers 14 residues. CDR1 is MNHNS, CDR2 SASEGT, per germline. V dropped 3 bases and J dropped 5; count of bases not matched to a gene: 6. The CDR3 DNA sequence: TGTGCCAGCAGTGACGGACAGGAGGGGTATGGCTACACCTTC. Translation: CASSDGQEGYGYTF.